This T cell receptor beta chain was captured by sequencing in a study of blood T cell repertoires in COVID-19. Overall study: Acute and convalescent COVID-19 samples came from the United States, Italy and Spain.

Profiling relied on immunoSEQ multiplex PCR, and the TCRdb table lists in-frame clones only, not all of them. The sample contains roughly 97,000 clones, around 85% of which appear only once. Germline V gene data show CDR1 as SGHNT and CDR2 as YYREEE (reference sequence). The ends lost 0 bases at V and 9 bases at J; junction bases unmatched: 9. The CDR3 sequence is 15 residues long. J is TRBJ2-3 and V is TRBV5-4; 8 bases are shared with TRBD2. This sequence originates from a woman older than 75 with active or convalescent COVID-19. Sequenced: peripheral blood. In nucleotides, the CDR3 is TGTGCCAGCAGCTTGGGCGGGACTAGATCGGCGACGCAGTATTTT. Translating it yields CASSLGGTRSATQYF.